What follows are 8 T cell receptor beta chains derived from one specimen sequenced in a study of T cells in localized non-small cell lung cancer (dated by TCRdb to about 2020). The library was prepared using the immunoSEQ multiplex PCR assay. What TCRdb holds here is the immuneACCESS table cut down to in-frame rearrangements. Part of the clones is not present; checked against another copy, under half of the missing clones reflect an unresolved V gene, and the others are unexplained. The sample table shows 64,000 or so clones, and roughly 90% are seen once. About 2% of the sample lies in the top ten. The sequencing here drew on peripheral blood, taken before any cancer treatment. The source of these receptors is a woman aged 40-70 years with stage I lung adenocarcinoma.

The chain employs TRBV5-8 and TRBJ1-2; 8 bases fit TRBD1. The CDR3 consists of 14 residues. Trimming at V came to 0 bases and at J to 4 bases, leaving 2 bases not matched to a gene. CDR1 SGHTS and CDR2 YDEGEE come from the germline V gene. Here the CDR3 reads CASSLDRGFYGYTF. In DNA form, the CDR3 reads TGTGCCAGCAGCTTGGACAGGGGGTTCTATGGCTACACCTTC.

The CDR3 here is CASSLLAGGIEQFF. CDR3 nucleotide sequence: TGTGCCAGCAGCTTACTAGCGGGAGGCATTGAGCAGTTCTTC. The chain recombines TRBV5-5 with TRBJ2-1, with TRBD2 matching 12 bases. Germline values: CDR1 SGHKS, CDR2 YYEKEE (reference sequence). Unmatched junction bases numbered 3, after V lost 2 bases and J lost 9 bases. The CDR3 loop spans 14 amino acids.

The rearrangement joins TRBV27 to TRBJ1-1; D remains unclear. The germline V and J ends were trimmed by 6 bases and 3 bases, with 17 bases remaining between them. The CDR3 is made up of 15 amino acids. The germline V gene encodes CDR1 MNHEY and CDR2 SMNVEV (reference sequence). CDR3 nucleotides: TGTGCCAGCAGCCCTTACAACGGGCGGGACACTGAAGCTTTCTTT. Encoded protein: CASSPYNGRDTEAFF.

The chain links TRBV10-3 to TRBJ1-5; possible D gene TRBD1, 5 bases. Trimming removed 2 bases from V and 7 bases from J, with 12 bases in between. The CDR3 sequence is 14 residues long. CDR1 is ENHRY, CDR2 SYGVKD, per germline. The CDR3 coding sequence is TGTGCCATCAGTGAGGCGGGACTCACCCAGCCCCAGCATTTT. This gives the protein CAISEAGLTQPQHF.

The CDR3 DNA reads TGTGCCAGCAGCTCGGGCCAAGCGGGGGCGGGGGATGAGCAGTTCTTC. Translating it yields CASSSGQAGAGDEQFF. This rearrangement joins TRBV7-2 to TRBJ2-1; 8 nucleotides line up with TRBD2. The germline gives CDR1 SGHTA, CDR2 FQGNSA. Losses at the gene ends were 4 bases for V and 8 bases for J; bases not matched to a gene: 13. The CDR3 runs 16 residues.

The chain couples TRBV7-9 to TRBJ2-1; 7 bases map to TRBD2. Germline values: CDR1 SEHNR, CDR2 FQNEAQ (reference sequence). The CDR3 has 15 residues. V trimming: 2 bases; J trimming: 7 bases; junction bases outside the gene matches: 8. The CDR3 DNA follows: TGTGCCAGCAGCTTAAGAAAACCGCGGGAGAATGAGCAGTTCTTC. Translating gives CASSLRKPRENEQFF.

At least ten counts were recorded for this clone. Other DNA sequences in the same sample also yield this CDR3. This sequence joins TRBV5-1 and TRBJ1-3; no clear D. CDR1 SGHRS and CDR2 YFSETQ come from the germline V gene. V dropped 5 bases and J dropped 0 bases, with 6 bases sitting between them. The CDR3 has 13 residues. The CDR3 protein is CASRLSSGNTIYF. The CDR3 coding sequence is TGCGCCAGCAGATTGAGCTCTGGAAACACCATATATTTT.

The V and J genes are TRBV30 and TRBJ2-7; TRBD1 might be the D (5 bases). Germline V CDR1 and CDR2: GTSNPN, SVGIG (reference sequence). The V gene lost 6 bases and the J gene lost 2 bases, with 11 bases spanning the gap. This CDR3 has 12 amino acids. This CDR3 is CACAKTAYEQYF. The CDR3 DNA reads TGTGCCTGCGCCAAGACAGCCTACGAGCAGTACTTC. The full variable domain, in which reference TRBV30 and TRBJ2-7 provide the parts outside the CDR3, is SQTIHQWPATLVQPVGSPLSLECTVEGTSNPNLYWYRQAAGRGLQLLFYSVGIGQISSEVPQNLSASRPQDRQFILSSKKLLLSDSGFYLCACAKTAYEQYFGPGTRLTVT.